One sample yielded the 16 T cell receptor beta chains listed below, sequenced in a study of T cells in Graves' hyperthyroidism and ophthalmopathy. TCR beta CDR3 regions were amplified from RNA transcripts. Primed by the HTBI set, a first-round RT-PCR was run on the TCR CDR3. TCRdb re-called the multiplex PCR reads with MiXCR, one entry per CDR3 protein. This table has nearly 750,000 distinct CDR3 sequences, about a third appearing once. Material: blood. The receptors stem from a woman aged 40-49 years with Graves' hyperthyroidism.

This clonotype was counted between two and nine times. The chain combines TRBV19 with TRBJ2-7, with TRBD1 matching over 12 bases. V shed 1 base and J 6 bases; nucleotides not matched to a gene: 10. The CDR3 totals 17 residues. Per the germline V gene, CDR1 is LNHDA and CDR2 is SQIVND (reference sequence). CDR3 sequence reads: CASSIATGQGARSEQYF. CDR3 DNA sequence: TGTGCCAGTAGTATAGCGACGGGACAGGGGGCGCGAAGCGAGCAGTACTTC.

V usage is TRBV10-3 and J usage is TRBJ1-1; D unclear. This CDR3 has 14 amino acids. Germline V gene lookup returns CDR1 ENHRY and CDR2 SYGVKD. V lost 1 base to trimming and J lost 3 bases, with 9 bases between them. DNA of the CDR3: TGTGCCATCAGTGAGTTAGTCACTGACACTGAAGCTTTCTTT. Amino acids: CAISELVTDTEAFF.

Of note for this clonotype: One end of the junction fails to match germline, which may point to a read error. The rearrangement joins TRBV7-9 to TRBJ2-5; 10 positions match TRBD2. The germline CDR1 and CDR2 sequences are SEHNR and FQNEAQ (reference sequence). This CDR3 has 15 residues. The CDR3 sequence: CASSQATSGVETQYF. The CDR3 coding sequence is TGCGCCAGCAGCCAAGCCACTAGCGGGGTAGAGACCCAGTACTTC.

As concerns this clonotype: The conserved phenylalanine or tryptophan is not found at the CDR3 terminus, so this likely reflects a read error. The limits of the CDR3 on the DNA are not certain, so only TCRdb's listed CDR3 is given. This CDR3 is CASSLTAA. The chain uses TRBV11-3 and TRBJ2-7. From its first to its last residue, the CDR3 has 8 amino acids. The germline gives CDR1 SGHNT, CDR2 YENEEA.

Points on this clonotype: A much bigger clone sits one base away, suggesting this may be a read error. This rearrangement joins TRBV29-1 to TRBJ1-2, with D unclear. With 0 bases removed from V and 10 bases from J, the gap between germline ends came to 15 bases. The CDR3 is made up of 13 amino acids. From germline, CDR1 is SQVTM and CDR2 ANQGSEA. The DNA for the CDR3 is TGCAGCGTTGAAGACCACCGGGGAGATGACTACACCTTC. As protein: CSVEDHRGDDYTF.

The rearrangement uses TRBV7-9 and TRBJ2-2; D remains ambiguous. Looked up from germline, CDR1 is SEHNR and CDR2 is FQNEAQ (reference sequence). V was shortened by 5 bases and J by 6 bases, with 13 bases between the two germline ends. CDR3 size: 14 residues. The CDR3 spells CASSPPLRSGELFF. As DNA, the CDR3 is TGTGCCAGCAGCCCCCCCCTTAGGTCCGGGGAGCTGTTTTTT. Variable domain in full (rest from reference TRBV7-9 and TRBJ2-2): DTGVSQNPRHKITKRGQNVTFRCDPISEHNRLYWYRQTLGQGPEFLTYFQNEAQLEKSRLLSDRFSAERPKGSFSTLEIQRTEQGDSAMYLCASSPPLRSGELFFGEGSRLTVL.

This sequence joins TRBV7-9 and TRBJ2-3, with D perhaps matching TRBD1 (7 bases). The CDR3 totals 17 residues. Germline CDR1 is SEHNR and CDR2 is FQNEAQ (reference sequence). Trimming removed 4 bases at V and 2 bases at J, with 19 bases between. CDR3 loop: CASSSNRQGGPTDTQYF. The CDR3, as DNA: TGTGCCAGCAGCTCAAACCGACAGGGAGGCCCCACAGATACGCAGTATTTT.

The chain has TRBV9 and TRBJ2-1, with D possibly matching TRBD1 (7 bases). Trimming removed 2 bases at V and 6 bases at J, with 15 bases between. The CDR3 length is 15 residues. Germline CDR1 and CDR2: SGDLS and YYNGEE. The CDR3 DNA follows: TGTGCCAGCAGCGTCGGGGGACAGATTTCCAATGAGCAGTTCTTC. Translated: CASSVGGQISNEQFF. The full variable domain, completed using reference TRBV9 and TRBJ2-1, is DSGVTQTPKHLITATGQRVTLRCSPRSGDLSVYWYQQSLDQGLQFLIQYYNGEERAKGNILERFSAQQFPDLHSELNLSSLELGDSALYFCASSVGGQISNEQFFGPGTRLTVL.

CDR3 in DNA: TGTGCCAGCAGCTCCACTAGCGGGAGTTTCCTACTGGAGACCCAGTACTTC. Translated: CASSSTSGSFLLETQYF. This chain connects TRBV7-9 to TRBJ2-5; 11 nucleotides match TRBD2. CDR3 length: 17 amino acids. After removal of 4 bases from V and 5 bases from J, the junction contained 12 bases not matched to a gene. The V gene's germline CDR1 is SEHNR and CDR2 FQNEAQ (reference sequence).

The V and J genes are TRBV7-2 and TRBJ2-3; possible D gene TRBD1, 5 bases. CDR3 size: 15 residues. CDR1 SGHTA and CDR2 FQGNSA come from the germline V gene. Trimming left V 3 bases short and J 0 bases short, with 10 bases between. The CDR3 region is CASSFQGMSTDTQYF. DNA for the CDR3: TGTGCCAGCAGCTTTCAGGGCATGAGCACAGATACGCAGTATTTT.

The chain uses TRBV10-3 and TRBJ2-3; D is possibly TRBD1 (6 bases). From germline, CDR1 is ENHRY and CDR2 SYGVKD. Between the trimmed V and J ends, which lost 7 bases and 6 bases, there was a span of 20 bases. The length of the CDR3 is 15 residues. CDR3 sequence reads: CAITRMKQGQDTQYF. The CDR3 DNA sequence: TGTGCCATCACACGGATGAAACAGGGTCAGGATACGCAGTATTTT.

The chain carries TRBV20-1 and TRBJ2-7; D tentatively reads TRBD1 or TRBD2 (5 bases each). The germline gives CDR1 DFQATT, CDR2 SNEGSKA (reference sequence). V was shortened by 0 bases and J by 2 bases, with 14 bases between the two germline ends. The CDR3 has 15 amino acids. In DNA, the CDR3 is TGCAGTGCTAGAGATAGTTCCAGGGACCCCTACGAGCAGTACTTC. This translates into CSARDSSRDPYEQYF.

Notes on this clonotype: A much bigger clone sits one base away, suggesting this may be a read error. The chain joins TRBV14 to TRBJ1-2, with D unresolved. Trimming stripped 1 base from V and 6 bases from J, with 9 bases between. Germline values: CDR1 SGHDN, CDR2 FVKESK. This CDR3 has 13 residues. This chain's CDR3 is CASSQGSGHGYTF. DNA of the CDR3: TGTGCCAGCAGCCAAGGGTCAGGCCATGGCTACACCTTC.

This clonotype showed up many times. The rearrangement uses TRBV12-3 or TRBV12-4 and TRBJ2-7; 11 bases line up with TRBD1. Germline trimming cut 3 bases from V and 7 bases from J; bases unmatched to any gene: 8. The CDR3 consists of 15 residues. For the CDR3, the DNA is TGTGCCAGCAGTTTGACCGGGACAGGGGGTCGGGAGCAGTACTTC. Translation: CASSLTGTGGREQYF.

This clonotype was detected many times. This sequence joins TRBV10-1 and TRBJ1-2; D is unclear. Germline V gene data show CDR1 as WNHNN and CDR2 as SYGVQD (reference sequence). The CDR3 has 13 amino acids. V dropped 5 bases and J dropped 0 bases, with 7 bases sitting between them. The chain's CDR3 is CASSSGANYGYTF. CDR3 nucleotides: TGCGCCAGCAGTTCAGGAGCTAACTATGGCTACACCTTC.

There are a few counts of this clonotype. The V call is TRBV5-1, the J call TRBJ2-7; no reliable D call. The CDR3 is made up of 16 amino acids. The germline V gene encodes CDR1 SGHRS and CDR2 YFSETQ. Trimming took 0 bases from V and 2 from J, leaving 15 bases between them. The CDR3 protein is CASSLGVGGTTYEQYF. The DNA for the CDR3 is TGCGCCAGCAGCTTGGGGGTCGGCGGAACCACCTACGAGCAGTACTTC.